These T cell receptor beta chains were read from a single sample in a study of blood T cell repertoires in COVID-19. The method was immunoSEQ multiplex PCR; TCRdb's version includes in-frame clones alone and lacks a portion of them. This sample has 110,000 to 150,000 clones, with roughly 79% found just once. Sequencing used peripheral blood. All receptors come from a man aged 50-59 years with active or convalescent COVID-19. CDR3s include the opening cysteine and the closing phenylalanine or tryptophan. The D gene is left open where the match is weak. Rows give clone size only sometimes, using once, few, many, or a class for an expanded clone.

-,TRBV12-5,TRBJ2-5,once,TGTGCTAGTGGTTTGGGGCAGGGAGGCGTAGAGACCCAGTACTTC,CASGLGQGGVETQYF
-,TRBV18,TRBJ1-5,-,TGTGCCAGCTCACCACGCGCAGGGGAGGGCCAGCCCCAGCATTTT,CASSPRAGEGQPQHF
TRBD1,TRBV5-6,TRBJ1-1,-,TGTGCCAGCAGTCTGGAAAGGGGGCGAGGAGCTTTCTTT,CASSLERGRGAFF
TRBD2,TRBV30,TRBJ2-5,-,TGTGCCTGGAGTCCGGGACTAGCGGGAGGCCCCCAAGAGACCCAGTACTTC,CAWSPGLAGGPQETQYF
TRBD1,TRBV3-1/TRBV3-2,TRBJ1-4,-,TGTGCCAGCAGCAGAACAGGGGGCAATGAAAAACTGTTTTTT,CASSRTGGNEKLFF
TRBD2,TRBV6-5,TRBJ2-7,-,TGTGCCAGCTCGGGGCTAGCGGGAGGCATCTACGAGCAGTACTTC,CASSGLAGGIYEQYF
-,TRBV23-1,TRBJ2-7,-,TGCGCCAGCAGTCAATCCGGGGGTTGTGTGTGGGAGCAGTACTTC,CASSQSGGCVWEQYF
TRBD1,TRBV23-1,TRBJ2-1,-,TGCGCCAGCAGTCAAGGGACAGGGTGGTCCTACAATGAGCAGTTCTTC,CASSQGTGWSYNEQFF
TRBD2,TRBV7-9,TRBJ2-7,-,TGTGCCAGCAGCCGGACTAGCGGGAGCCGAAACTACGAGCAGTACTTC,CASSRTSGSRNYEQYF
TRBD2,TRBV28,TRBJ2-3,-,TGTGCCAGCAGTCTTCTAGCGGGAGCAGATACGCAGTATTTT,CASSLLAGADTQYF
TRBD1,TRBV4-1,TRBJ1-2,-,TGCGCCAGCAGCCCTACAGGGGACGACTATGGCTACACCTTC,CASSPTGDDYGYTF
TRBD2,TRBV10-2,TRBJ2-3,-,TGCGCCAGCGTGGAACTAGCGGGAGGTTTGGATACGCAGTATTTT,CASVELAGGLDTQYF
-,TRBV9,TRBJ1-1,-,TGTGCCAGCAGCACCCGGCCCCGGGCTGAAGCTTTCTTT,CASSTRPRAEAFF
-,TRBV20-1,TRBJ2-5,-,TGCAGTGCTAGACAGGGAGAGACCCAGTACTTC,CSARQGETQYF
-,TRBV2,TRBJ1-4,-,TGTGCCAGCAGTGGCAGGGCGTCGGCTAATGAAAAACTGTTTTTT,CASSGRASANEKLFF
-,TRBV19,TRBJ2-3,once,TGTGCCAGTAGGGGACTCCCGAGAGATACGCAGTATTTT,CASRGLPRDTQYF
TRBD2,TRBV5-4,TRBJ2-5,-,TGTGCCAGCAGCTTGGAATTAGCGGGAAAAGAGACCCAGTACTTC,CASSLELAGKETQYF
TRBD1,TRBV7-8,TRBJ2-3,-,TGTGCCAGCAGCCCCCTCCCGTCGCAGGGGGCGCGTGATTCTACAGATACGCAGTATTTT,CASSPLPSQGARDSTDTQYF
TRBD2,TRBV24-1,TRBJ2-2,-,TGTGCCACCAGTGATTTCGGGCTAGCGGGAGAGATTTGGGACACCGGGGAGCTGTTTTTT,CATSDFGLAGEIWDTGELFF
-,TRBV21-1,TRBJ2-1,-,TGTGCCAGCAGCAATGATGGGACTAGCGGGAGTAGAACCTACAATGAGCAGTTCTTC,CASSNDGTSGSRTYNEQFF
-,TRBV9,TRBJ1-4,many,TGTGCCAGCAGCGTAGAGGGGGGGGGCACCCTTGAAAAACTGTTTTTT,CASSVEGGGTLEKLFF
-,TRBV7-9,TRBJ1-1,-,TGTGCCAGCAGCCGCGGACACCCCAACACTGAAGCTTTCTTT,CASSRGHPNTEAFF
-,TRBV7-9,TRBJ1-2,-,TGTGCCAGCAGCTTATTGGGGAGCGGCTACACCTTC,CASSLLGSGYTF
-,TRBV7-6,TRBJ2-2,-,TGTGCCAGCAGCTTATATCTAGTAGGGGACACCGGGGAGCTGTTTTTT,CASSLYLVGDTGELFF
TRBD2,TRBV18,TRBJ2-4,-,TGTGCCAGCTCACCCTGGGAGGGATTAGCCAAAAACATTCAGTACTTC,CASSPWEGLAKNIQYF
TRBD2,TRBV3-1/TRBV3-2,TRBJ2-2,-,TGTGCCAGCAGCCCGGAGGGTCCTAGCGGTAGAACCGGGGAGCTGTTTTTT,CASSPEGPSGRTGELFF
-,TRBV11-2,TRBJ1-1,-,TGTGCCGGAGGGAAAGGACGGGAAGCTTTCTTT,CAGGKGREAFF
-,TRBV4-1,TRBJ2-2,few,TGCGCCAGCAGCCACCAACCAGGGGTGGGCACCGGGGAGCTGTTTTTT,CASSHQPGVGTGELFF
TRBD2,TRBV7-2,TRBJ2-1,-,TGTGCCAGCAGCTTAGCGCAGACTAGCGGCTACAATGAGCAGTTCTTC,CASSLAQTSGYNEQFF
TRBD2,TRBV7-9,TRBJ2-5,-,TGTCCCCGAGAAGGGGGAACTAGCGGGGAGGGGGAGACCCAGTACTTC,CPREGGTSGEGETQYF
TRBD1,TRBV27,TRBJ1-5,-,TGTGCCAGCAGTTTGACAGGGGGTAATAGCAATCAGCCCCAGCATTTT,CASSLTGGNSNQPQHF
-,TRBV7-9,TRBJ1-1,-,TGTGCCACCCTCCGGGGGGACTCGAACACTGAAGCTTTCTTT,CATLRGDSNTEAFF
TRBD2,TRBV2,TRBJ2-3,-,TGTGCCAGCAGTCGACTAGCGGGGAGCACAGATACGCAGTATTTT,CASSRLAGSTDTQYF
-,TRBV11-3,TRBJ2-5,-,TGTGCCAGCAGCTCCGGAGTCCGGGTTCAAGAGACCCAGTACTTC,CASSSGVRVQETQYF
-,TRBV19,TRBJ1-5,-,TGTGCCAGTAGTATCCGACAGCTTTATAGCAATCAGCCCCAGCATTTT,CASSIRQLYSNQPQHF
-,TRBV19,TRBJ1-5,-,TGTGCCAGTAGTATCGGGGGAGGCCAGCCCCAGCATTTT,CASSIGGGQPQHF
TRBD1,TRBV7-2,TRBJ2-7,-,TGTGCCAGCAGCCCAGGGGGCTACGAGCAGTACTTC,CASSPGGYEQYF
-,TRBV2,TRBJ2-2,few,TGTGCCAGCAGTCCTCAGACACGCACCGGGGAGCTGTTTTTT,CASSPQTRTGELFF
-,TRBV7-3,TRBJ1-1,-,TGTGCCAGCAGCTTGGGGGGGCTGGACACTGAAGCTTTCTTT,CASSLGGLDTEAFF
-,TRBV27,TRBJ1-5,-,TGTGCCAGCAGCCTAGCTTGGAGGGGGGGGCAGCCCCAGCATTTT,CASSLAWRGGQPQHF
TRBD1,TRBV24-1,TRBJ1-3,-,TGTGCCACCAGTGATTTGCTAGCGGGGACAGATGGCTCTGGAAACACCATATATTTT,CATSDLLAGTDGSGNTIYF
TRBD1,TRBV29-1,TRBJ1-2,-,TGCAGCGCCGACGGGACAGGGGACGGCTACACCTTC,CSADGTGDGYTF